The text below deals with one TCR beta chain. These data are taken from a study of blood T cell repertoires in COVID-19. The wider study: The United States, Italy and Spain supplied acute and convalescent COVID-19 samples. Sources were T cells, B-cell-depleted T cells, or PBMCs; the material itself was cDNA or gDNA.

The CDR3 runs 14 residues. Germline V gene sequence: CDR1 LGHDT, CDR2 YNNKEL (reference sequence). The junction had 13 bases not matched to a gene; V was cut back by 4 bases and J by 11 bases. Per the authors' pipeline: Cell counts per sample came from amplifying reference gene primers. Clones were read by immunoSEQ multiplex PCR, and TCRdb kept only the in-frame ones, dropping some. The DNA was the basis for D and trimming; V, J and clone size are from that table. The sample yields over 250,000 clones, over 70% seen once. The chain is built from TRBV3-1 (or the pseudogene TRBV3-2) and TRBJ1-1, with 7 bases aligning to TRBD1. This sequence originates from a woman in her thirties or forties who had recovered from COVID-19. Sequenced: peripheral blood. The CDR3 sequence: CASSPVDRSIWAFF. DNA for the CDR3: TGTGCCAGCAGCCCTGTGGACAGGTCCATTTGGGCTTTCTTT.